Each of the 3 T cell receptor beta chains below was sequenced from the same sample in a study of identical twins. MiXCR was run by TCRdb on the 5' RACE reads, yielding one entry per CDR3 protein. The sample carries hundreds of thousands of distinct CDR3 sequences, 15% to 20% recorded once. In addition, the sample was reused for a study of T cells expressing NK-cell markers.

Specimen: PBMCs. The receptors shown here come from a woman aged 18-29 years in good health.

This clonotype was counted a few times. The chain uses TRBV4-3 and TRBJ1-4; 7 bases align to TRBD1. J gave up 4 bases and V 1 base, and 3 bases lay outside the gene matches. CDR3 length: 15 amino acids. The V gene's germline CDR1 is LGHNA and CDR2 YSLEER. The CDR3 loop is CASSQGDRDNEKLFF. CDR3 DNA: TGCGCCAGCAGCCAAGGGGACAGAGATAATGAAAAACTGTTTTTT.

This clonotype showed up just a few times. The J gene is TRBJ2-3, the V gene TRBV6-1; 11 nucleotides match TRBD2. The CDR3 spans 18 residues. Germline V gene sequence: CDR1 MNHNS, CDR2 SASEGT. V was pared by 6 bases and J by 2 bases, with 13 bases of the junction left unmatched. The CDR3 DNA sequence: TGTGCCAGCAGGAGCACCGGGACTAGCGGTGCCCTCACAGATACGCAGTATTTT. Its translation is CASRSTGTSGALTDTQYF.

Only one count was recorded for this clonotype. The V and J genes are TRBV10-1 and TRBJ2-2; D gene ambiguous. CDR3 length: 14 residues. Germline V lookup: CDR1 WNHNN, CDR2 SYGVQD (reference sequence). Trimming cost V 6 bases and J 3 bases, with 11 bases left between them. CDR3 residues: CASRDGMYTGELFF. Here the CDR3 DNA reads TGCGCCAGCAGGGACGGAATGTACACCGGGGAGCTGTTTTTT.